Each of the 11 T cell receptor beta chains below was sequenced from the same sample in a study of blood T cell repertoires in COVID-19. Here immunoSEQ multiplex PCR was the method, and the copy in TCRdb shows in-frame clones only, minus some. In the table there are 90,000 to 100,000 clones, over 75% of which are singletons. The sequenced material came from peripheral blood. These receptors were taken from a man aged 45-60 years with acute or convalescent COVID-19.

The chain has TRBV19 and TRBJ2-4; TRBD2 aligns across 9 bases. This CDR3 has 19 residues. J lost 1 base, V lost 1 base, and 11 bases had no gene match. Per the germline V gene, CDR1 is LNHDA and CDR2 is SQIVND (reference sequence). The CDR3 is CASSIGQVAGGSAKNIQYF. The CDR3 coding sequence is TGTGCCAGTAGTATAGGTCAAGTCGCGGGAGGGAGCGCCAAAAACATTCAGTACTTC.

The chain joins TRBV19 to TRBJ2-1; 9 bases match TRBD2. The germline V gene has CDR1 LNHDA and CDR2 SQIVND (reference sequence). V was clipped by 6 bases and J by 10 bases; unmatched bases: 16. The CDR3 consists of 16 residues. CDR3 amino acids: CASSNLGLAISAEQFF. CDR3 sequence (DNA): TGTGCCAGTAGCAACCTTGGACTAGCGATTTCGGCCGAGCAGTTCTTC.

CDR3 residues: CATSESLPYNEQFF. The CDR3 DNA reads as TGTGCCACCAGTGAGTCCCTCCCGTACAATGAGCAGTTCTTC. The chain uses TRBV24-1 and TRBJ2-1; D unresolved. The ends were cut back, 4 bases at V and 4 bases at J, with 10 bases in the middle. Germline assignment: CDR1 KGHDR and CDR2 SFDVKD. The CDR3 spans 14 residues.

This clone was picked up one time. In DNA form, the CDR3 reads TGTGCCAGCAGTCCTCGCCTGGCAGGGAAGGGAATCAGTGGCTACACCTTC. This sequence encodes CASSPRLAGKGISGYTF. The V call is TRBV27, the J call TRBJ1-2, with D tentatively TRBD1 (5 bases). Germline loops: CDR1 MNHEY, CDR2 SMNVEV (reference sequence). The CDR3 totals 17 residues. The V end lost 5 bases, the J end lost 7 bases, and 26 bases lay between the germline ends.

The chain combines TRBV2 with TRBJ2-1; 10 bases are shared with TRBD1. Germline V lookup: CDR1 SNHLY, CDR2 FYNNEI. The CDR3 is 14 residues long. With V trimmed by 5 bases and J by 8 bases, 6 bases remained unmatched. CDR3 residues: CASSLPGTGDEQFF. The CDR3 coding sequence is TGTGCCAGCAGTCTTCCTGGGACAGGGGATGAGCAGTTCTTC. The full variable domain, with the rest looked up from reference TRBV2 and TRBJ2-1, is EPEVTQTPSHQVTQMGQEVILRCVPISNHLYFYWYRQILGQKVEFLVSFYNNEISEKSEIFDDQFSVERPDGSNFTLKIRSTKLEDSAMYFCASSLPGTGDEQFFGPGTRLTVL.

The chain carries TRBV19 and TRBJ1-5; unclear D gene. CDR1 and CDR2 (germline): LNHDA, SQIVND (reference sequence). The CDR3 covers 13 residues. The ends were cut back, 3 bases at V and 6 bases at J, with 9 bases in the middle. The CDR3 is CASSIFPGQPQHF. DNA of the CDR3: TGTGCCAGTAGTATCTTTCCCGGTCAGCCCCAGCATTTT.

The V call is TRBV2, the J call TRBJ1-5; D gene ambiguous. V lost 5 bases and J 6 bases, leaving 20 bases between the germline ends. The CDR3 covers 16 residues. Germline CDR1 reads SNHLY; CDR2 reads FYNNEI. CDR3 nucleotide sequence: TGTGCCAGCAGTCCCCCCGGAGGTAGAGGGCGTCAGCCCCAGCATTTT. Translating it yields CASSPPGGRGRQPQHF.

This clone was seen once. The chain employs TRBV5-1 and TRBJ2-7; TRBD2 aligns across 11 bases. The germline CDR1 and CDR2 sequences are SGHRS and YFSETQ. The CDR3 covers 15 residues. Trimming at V came to 4 bases and at J to 3 bases, leaving 6 bases not matched to a gene. CDR3 sequence (DNA): TGCGCCAGCAGCCGACTAGCGGGACCCATCTACGAGCAGTACTTC. This gives the protein CASSRLAGPIYEQYF.

The chain has TRBV19 and TRBJ1-2; TRBD1 aligns across 9 bases. The CDR3 totals 15 residues. Trimming cost V 5 bases and J 7 bases; bases outside gene matches: 11. CDR1 LNHDA and CDR2 SQIVND come from the germline V gene (reference sequence). The CDR3 coding sequence is TGTGCCAGTAGTCCCACACAGGGGGCGTTCGGTGGCTACACCTTC. Its translation: CASSPTQGAFGGYTF.

The chain joins TRBV12-3 or TRBV12-4 to TRBJ1-2, with TRBD1 matching over 7 bases. Losses at the gene ends were 6 bases for V and 8 bases for J; bases not matched to a gene: 9. CDR3 length: 13 amino acids. The CDR3 reads CASRNSTGPGYTF. In DNA form, the CDR3 reads TGTGCCAGCAGAAATTCGACAGGGCCCGGCTACACCTTC.

This chain links TRBV3-1 (or the pseudogene TRBV3-2) with TRBJ2-5; the match to TRBD2 covers 7 bases. The J segment lost 5 bases and the V segment lost 4 bases, leaving 10 bases of the junction unmatched. CDR3 length: 15 residues. Germline CDR1 LGHDT, CDR2 YNNKEL (reference sequence). CDR3 residues: CASSRSTSRGETQYF. The DNA for the CDR3 is TGTGCCAGCAGCCGATCGACTAGCCGGGGTGAGACCCAGTACTTC.